Only a few counts were recorded for the clone carrying this T cell receptor beta chain. Its antigen remains unknown. The data were taken from a study of cytomegalovirus exposure and HLA in healthy donors. Trimming took off 7 bases at V and 1 base at J, with 14 bases between the two ends. The CDR3 length is 14 residues. Germline V gene lookup returns CDR1 SNHLY and CDR2 FYNNEI. Study-wide points: TCR beta V segments were, for the most part, productive about 87% or about 30% of the time in an earlier analysis. Later on, an analysis tied roughly 17,000 TCR beta sequences to HLA alleles at 0.05 false discovery rate.

A multiplex PCR was run with 60 Vbeta primers and 13 Jbeta primers. The authors' processing: Later, roughly 77 million unique TCR beta chains were counted in an analysis, and approximately 10 million of them were shared. Generated by immunoSEQ multiplex PCR, the TCRdb table keeps only in-frame clones and is missing some. V, J and clone size are taken as reported in that table, and D and trimming were inferred from the DNA itself. The sample has over 85,000 clones, over 60% seen once. Sequenced material: PBMCs. V usage is TRBV2 and J usage is TRBJ2-7; tentatively, D is TRBD2 (6 bases). The clonotype was recovered from a male donor in good health and CMV-seropositive. This CDR3 is CASTRDSTSYEQYF. In DNA form, the CDR3 reads TGTGCCAGCACCAGGGACTCTACATCCTACGAGCAGTACTTC.